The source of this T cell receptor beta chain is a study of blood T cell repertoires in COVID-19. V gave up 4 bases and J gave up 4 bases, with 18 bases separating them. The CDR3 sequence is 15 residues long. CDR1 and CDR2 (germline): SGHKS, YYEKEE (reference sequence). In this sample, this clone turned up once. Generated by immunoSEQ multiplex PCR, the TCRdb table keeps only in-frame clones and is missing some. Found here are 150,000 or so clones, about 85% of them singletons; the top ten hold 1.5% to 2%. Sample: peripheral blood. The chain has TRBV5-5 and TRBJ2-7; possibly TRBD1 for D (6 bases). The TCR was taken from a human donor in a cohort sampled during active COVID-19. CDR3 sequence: CASSRTGTPGYEQYF. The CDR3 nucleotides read TGTGCCAGCAGCAGAACAGGGACCCCTGGGTACGAGCAGTACTTC.